This TCR beta chain was observed in a study of T-cell memory formation after mild COVID-19 (dated by TCRdb to about 2021). Context from the whole study: TCR sequence clusters from the two donors were largely donor specific. In a couple of donors, T-cell clones that expanded and contracted after mild COVID-19 were followed by sequencing TCRalpha and TCRbeta repertoires longitudinally. Two young, previously healthy adult volunteers, one female and one male, were included in the cohort. Overall study outcomes, separate from this receptor: Some responding clones were found in pre-infection memory, which suggests that pre-existing cross-reactive memory T cells took part in the SARS-CoV-2 response. Only a couple of mild cases were covered in the study, and larger cohorts including severe cases with pre-infection samples were considered necessary. Whether the second-wave clones peaking on day 37 were SARS-CoV-2 specific was not confirmed. Clones contracting from day 15 to 85 had balanced CD4/CD8 phenotypes, while a second wave expanding from day 15 to 37 was biased towards CD4+. Contracting CD4+ clones were located mainly in the CM and EM memory subsets, whereas CD8+ clones were found to be enriched in EMRA.

This clonotype was recorded a few times. Its antigen is currently not known. Base qualities are not provided; no much larger clone lies one nucleotide away. Sequencing relied on an Illumina NovaSeq 6000. TCRalpha and TCRbeta cDNA libraries were constructed by 5'RACE with constant-segment primers, with sample barcodes and unique molecular identifiers being introduced. RNA was extracted from every sample with Trizol reagent. Libraries were amplified in two PCR steps, with a second sample barcode and Illumina TruSeq adapters added in the second step. The libraries were sequenced on an Illumina NovaSeq using 2 x 150 bp paired-end reads. Per the original workflow: Demultiplexing of reads and collapsing into UMI-guided consensus sequences were performed with migec v1.2.7. Using mixcr v2.1.11, UMI consensuses were aligned to TRA and TRB V and J templates and then assembled into clonotypes. A clonotype was counted as expanded or contracted only when both edgeR and NoisET called the clonotype significant, with the noise models trained on biological replicates. For edgeR calls, the cutoffs were a false discovery rate-adjusted p below 0.01 and a log2 fold-change threshold of 1. As an exploratory analysis of dynamics, PCA with hierarchical clustering was applied to max-normalized trajectories of the 1000 most abundant clonotypes. Each responding clone was given a CD4 or CD8 phenotype based on the CD4+ and CD8+ repertoires, which had been sequenced separately. TCRdb reworked the public reads: Q25 trimming with fastp, MiXCR clone assembly, productive beta chains retained. Each record represents a unique CDR3 protein, reported with the most common genes and DNA among its rows. TCRdb's processing, not the authors', yielded these V and J calls. Counted in this sample were 250,000 to 300,000 distinct CDR3 sequences; around 15% of them appeared once. Jointly, the top ten make up approximately 23% of the sample.

PBMCs were isolated by Ficoll-Paque density gradient centrifugation. CDR1 and CDR2 were assigned from the germline V gene as LGHNA and YNFKEQ. From the cysteine through the phenylalanine, the CDR3 covers 16 amino acids. Only the CDR3 part of the read is kept: 48 bases, read in frame from the first base. Germline trimming: 4 bases from V, 3 bases from J; junction bases outside gene matches: 9. The receptor chain draws on TRBV4-2 and TRBJ2-5, with 9 bases in between that match TRBD1. The sequencing input was PBMCs or a T cell subset sorted from them (not recorded which). The clonotype comes from a man aged 18 to 30 who had mild COVID-19 (a few samples of this study predate the infection). The sample titles of this study are shuffled in the database, so cell type and time point are left out; the donor was told from shared clones. The CDR3 amino acid sequence is: CASSPGEQGAKETQYF. The DNA is TGTGCCAGCAGCCCCGGGGAACAGGGGGCGAAAGAGACCCAGTACTTC.